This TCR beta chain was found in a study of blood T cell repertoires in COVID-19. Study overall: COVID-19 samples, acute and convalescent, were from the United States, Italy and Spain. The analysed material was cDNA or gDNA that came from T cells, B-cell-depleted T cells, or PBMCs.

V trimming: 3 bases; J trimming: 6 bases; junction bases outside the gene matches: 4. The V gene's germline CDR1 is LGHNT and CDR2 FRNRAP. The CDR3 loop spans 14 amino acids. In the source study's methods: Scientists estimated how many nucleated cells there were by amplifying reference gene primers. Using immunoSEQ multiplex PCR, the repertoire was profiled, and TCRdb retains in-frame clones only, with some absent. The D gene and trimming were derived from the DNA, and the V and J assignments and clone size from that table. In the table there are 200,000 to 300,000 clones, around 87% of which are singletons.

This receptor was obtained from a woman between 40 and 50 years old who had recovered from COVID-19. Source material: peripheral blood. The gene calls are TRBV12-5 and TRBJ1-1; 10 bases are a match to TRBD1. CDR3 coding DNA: TGTGCTAGTGGTTTAGGGACAGGGGTTGCTGAAGCTTTCTTT. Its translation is CASGLGTGVAEAFF.